These T cell receptor beta chains were read from a single sample in a study of radiotherapy plus CTLA-4 blockade in lung cancer. The method was immunoSEQ multiplex PCR; TCRdb's version includes in-frame clones alone and lacks a portion of them. The data contain 25,000 to 35,000 clones, 70% to 85% of them seen just once; the ten biggest clones take up roughly 7.5%. The specimen comprised peripheral blood, sampled from a patient treated with radiotherapy plus ipilimumab. These receptors were collected from a human donor with non-small cell lung cancer who had stable disease on radiotherapy plus ipilimumab. Each CDR3 is given with its conserved first and last residue. Each record gives: V gene, clone size, J gene, D gene, CDR3 DNA, CDR3 protein. The D gene is left open where the match is weak. Part of the rows lack a size; the others show once, few, many or a class for expanded clones.

TRBV11-2,-,TRBJ1-2,TRBD1,TGTGCCAGCAGCTACCGGGACAGTGGGTTCTGGAGCTATGGCTACACCTTC,CASSYRDSGFWSYGYTF
TRBV5-8,-,TRBJ2-3,TRBD2,TGTGCCAGCAGCTTGGTAGTAGCGGGGGGTGTTACAGATACGCAGTATTTT,CASSLVVAGGVTDTQYF
TRBV7-3,-,TRBJ1-1,-,TGTGCCAGCAGCTTAAATGACGGGCTGGGGAACACTGAAGCTTTCTTT,CASSLNDGLGNTEAFF
TRBV5-6,-,TRBJ1-1,-,TGTGCCAGCAGCTTGGCGCCAGGGACGAACACTGAAGCTTTCTTT,CASSLAPGTNTEAFF
TRBV19,few,TRBJ1-1,TRBD1,TGTGCCAGTAGTAGACCGACAGGGAGTGTGGTGAACACTGAAGCTTTCTTT,CASSRPTGSVVNTEAFF
TRBV2,-,TRBJ2-3,TRBD1,TGTGCCAGCAGTGCCGGGACAGGCAGTAGCACAGATACGCAGTATTTT,CASSAGTGSSTDTQYF
TRBV6-5,-,TRBJ1-3,-,TGTGCCAGCGCTACCTCTGGAAACACCATATATTTT,CASATSGNTIYF
TRBV6-1,-,TRBJ1-5,TRBD1,TGTGCCAGCAGCCCGACAGGGGAGCCCCAGCATTTT,CASSPTGEPQHF
TRBV28,-,TRBJ1-2,-,TGTGCCAGCAGTTTGACCTCATATGGCTACACCTTC,CASSLTSYGYTF
TRBV7-8,once,TRBJ1-1,-,TGTGCCAGCAGCTTAGGGGGTGTAGCTTTCTTT,CASSLGGVAFF
TRBV5-4,-,TRBJ1-6,TRBD1,TGTGCCAGCAGCACTCGGACAGGGGCCTCCTATAATTCACCCCTCCACTTT,CASSTRTGASYNSPLHF
TRBV9,-,TRBJ1-2,TRBD1,TGTGCCAGCAGCCCTGGGGGACAGGTGGACTATGGCTACACCTTC,CASSPGGQVDYGYTF
TRBV7-2,-,TRBJ1-5,-,TGTGCCAGCAGCCCTCGAGGTAGCGATAGCAATCAGCCCCAGCATTTT,CASSPRGSDSNQPQHF
TRBV5-4,-,TRBJ1-4,-,TGTGCCAGCAGCCTACCCCCCCAGGGTATAACTAATGAAAAACTGTTTTTT,CASSLPPQGITNEKLFF
TRBV10-3,few,TRBJ1-2,-,TGTGCCATCAGTGAAGTTACAATCGGTGGCTACACCTTC,CAISEVTIGGYTF
TRBV18,-,TRBJ2-1,-,TGTGCCAGCTCACCACAAGTCAATGAGCAGTTCTTC,CASSPQVNEQFF
TRBV11-2,-,TRBJ1-6,-,TGTGCCAGCAGCTTAGCGGGAAATAATTCACCCCTCCACTTT,CASSLAGNNSPLHF
TRBV28,-,TRBJ1-5,TRBD1,TGTGCCAGCAGTCCGGGACAGGGGCATCAGCCCCAGCATTTT,CASSPGQGHQPQHF
TRBV19,-,TRBJ1-4,TRBD1,TGTGCCACTGCGGACAGGATCGACGAAAAACTGTTTTTT,CATADRIDEKLFF
TRBV12-5,-,TRBJ1-1,-,TGTGCTAGTGCCCAACTGCCGAACACTGAAGCTTTCTTT,CASAQLPNTEAFF
TRBV5-6,-,TRBJ1-2,-,TGTGCCAGCAGATGGGATTACAGGGAGGGGTATGGCTACACCTTC,CASRWDYREGYGYTF
TRBV5-5,-,TRBJ1-3,-,TGTGCCAGCAGCTTGGTAATCGGGGGCTCTGGAAACACCATATATTTT,CASSLVIGGSGNTIYF
TRBV4-3,-,TRBJ2-3,TRBD2,TGCGCCAGCAGCCAAGATAAGAACGGGGGGGCGACAGATACGCAGTATTTT,CASSQDKNGGATDTQYF
TRBV10-3,-,TRBJ1-3,-,TGTGCCATCACCAGAGACATAAACTCTGGAAACACCATATATTTT,CAITRDINSGNTIYF